This TCR beta chain originates from a study of T cells in women clearing cervical HPV infection. With regard to this clone: The read terminates 3 residues ahead of where the CDR3 ends, so the germline J gene completes it.

CDR1 and CDR2 (germline): DFQATT, SNEGSKA (reference sequence). The trim removed 3 bases at V and 1 base at J, leaving 2 bases unmatched. The CDR3 runs to 14 residues. Sequencing used immunoSEQ multiplex PCR; TCRdb keeps in-frame clones, though not all of them. The sample table includes tens of thousands of clones. This clonotype originated in a woman between 18 and 69 years old with a cervical HPV16 infection that either progressed to CIN3+ or cleared (not recorded which). Sequencing input: blood buffy coat. This chain uses TRBV20-1 with TRBJ2-5; 10 positions agree with TRBD2. CDR3 bases read: TGCAGTGCTAGGGTAGCGGGGGGCCAAGAGACC. This encodes CSARVAGGQET. The full CDR3 sequence reads CSARVAGGQETQYF.